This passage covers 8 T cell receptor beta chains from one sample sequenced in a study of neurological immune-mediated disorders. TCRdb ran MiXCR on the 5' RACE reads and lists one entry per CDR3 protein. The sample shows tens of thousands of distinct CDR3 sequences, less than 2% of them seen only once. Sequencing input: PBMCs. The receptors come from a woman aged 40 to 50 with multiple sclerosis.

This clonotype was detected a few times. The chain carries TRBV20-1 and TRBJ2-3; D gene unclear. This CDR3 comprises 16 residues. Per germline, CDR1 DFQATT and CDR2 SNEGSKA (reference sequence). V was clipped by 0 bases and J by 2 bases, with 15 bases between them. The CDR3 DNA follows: TGCAGTGCTAGAGATCGAGTTAGGGCCAACACAGATACGCAGTATTTT. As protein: CSARDRVRANTDTQYF.

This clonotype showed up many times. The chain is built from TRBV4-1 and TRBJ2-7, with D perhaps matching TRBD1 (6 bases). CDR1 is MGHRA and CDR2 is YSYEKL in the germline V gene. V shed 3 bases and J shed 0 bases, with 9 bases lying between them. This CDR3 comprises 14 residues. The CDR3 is CASSQKQGSYEQYF. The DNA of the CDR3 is TGCGCCAGCAGCCAGAAACAGGGCTCCTACGAGCAGTACTTC.

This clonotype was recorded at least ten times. CDR3 sequence (DNA): TGTGCCAGCAGCTTATCCAGGGTACAGTTCTTC. Amino acid sequence: CASSLSRVQFF. The chain carries TRBV11-2 and TRBJ2-1; possible D gene TRBD1, 5 bases. Germline V gene sequence: CDR1 SGHAT, CDR2 FQNNGV. The V and J ends lost 2 bases and 13 bases respectively, with 9 bases between them. This CDR3 is 11 amino acids long.

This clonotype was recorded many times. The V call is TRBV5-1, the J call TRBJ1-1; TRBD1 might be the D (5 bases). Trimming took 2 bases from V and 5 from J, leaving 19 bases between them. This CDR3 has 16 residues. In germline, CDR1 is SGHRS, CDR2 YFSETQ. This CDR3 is CASSLKRGGFVTEAFF. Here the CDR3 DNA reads TGCGCCAGCAGCTTAAAGAGGGGCGGATTCGTGACTGAAGCTTTCTTT. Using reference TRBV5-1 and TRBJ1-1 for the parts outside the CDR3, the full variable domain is KAGVTQTPRYLIKTRGQQVTLSCSPISGHRSVSWYQQTPGQGLQFLFEYFSETQRNKGNFPGRFSGRQFSNSRSEMNVSTLELGDSALYLCASSLKRGGFVTEAFFGQGTRLTVV.

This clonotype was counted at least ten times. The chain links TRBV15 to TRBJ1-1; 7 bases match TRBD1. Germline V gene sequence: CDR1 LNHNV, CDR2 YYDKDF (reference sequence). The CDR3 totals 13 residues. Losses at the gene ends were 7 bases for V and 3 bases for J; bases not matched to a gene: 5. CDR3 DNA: TGTGCCACCACAAGGGACAGTTACACTGAAGCTTTCTTT. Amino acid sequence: CATTRDSYTEAFF.

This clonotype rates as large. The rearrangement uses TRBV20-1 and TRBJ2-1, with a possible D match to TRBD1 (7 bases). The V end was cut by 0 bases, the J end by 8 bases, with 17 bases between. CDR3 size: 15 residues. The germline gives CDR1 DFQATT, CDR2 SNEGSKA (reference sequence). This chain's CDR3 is CSARDGGGAGDEQFF. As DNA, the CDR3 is TGCAGTGCTAGAGATGGAGGGGGCGCGGGCGATGAGCAGTTCTTC.

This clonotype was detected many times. Written as DNA, the CDR3 is TGTGCCAGCAGCTTTTCCGGGACAGGGGAGACCCAGTACTTC. Its protein is CASSFSGTGETQYF. The gene calls are TRBV7-9 and TRBJ2-5; TRBD1 agrees at 9 bases. With V trimmed by 3 bases and J by 5 bases, 4 bases remained unmatched. This CDR3 has 14 amino acids. Germline CDR1 reads SEHNR; CDR2 reads FQNEAQ (reference sequence).

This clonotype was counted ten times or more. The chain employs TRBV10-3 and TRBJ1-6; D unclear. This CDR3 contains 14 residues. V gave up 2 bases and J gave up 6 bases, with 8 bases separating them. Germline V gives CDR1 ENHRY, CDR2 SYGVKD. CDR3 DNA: TGTGCCATCAGTGAGCCGGGGATTAATTCACCCCTCCACTTT. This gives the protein CAISEPGINSPLHF.